A single sample is the source of the 8 T cell receptor beta chains below, sequenced in a study of memory CD4+ T cells and cytomegalovirus serostatus. Single viable CD3+CD4+CD8-CD45RO+ cells were sorted as the memory CD4+ T cells. TCRdb's table, derived via immunoSEQ multiplex PCR, lists solely in-frame clones and lacks some. The sample gives under 50,000 clones, roughly 78% of which show up once; nearly 0.95% is in the top ten. Material: memory CD4+ T cells from blood. These receptors came from an adult in good health and CMV-seronegative.

The rearrangement uses TRBV19 and TRBJ2-5; D possibly uses TRBD1 or TRBD2 (5 bases each). The germline V gene has CDR1 LNHDA and CDR2 SQIVND (reference sequence). Between the trimmed V and J ends, which lost 8 bases and 5 bases, there was a span of 15 bases. CDR3 size: 13 residues. This chain's CDR3 is CASGVGPGETQYF. CDR3 bases: TGTGCCAGTGGGGTGGGGCCGGGGGAGACCCAGTACTTC.

J is TRBJ2-3 and V is TRBV7-2; 11 bases line up with TRBD2. Germline CDR1 SGHTA, CDR2 FQGNSA. Losses at the gene ends were 5 bases for V and 0 bases for J; bases not matched to a gene: 4. This CDR3 is 16 amino acids long. CDR3: CASSRLAGRSTDTQYF. The CDR3 nucleotides are TGTGCCAGCAGCCGACTAGCGGGACGCAGCACAGATACGCAGTATTTT.

The V gene is TRBV6-5, the J gene TRBJ2-2; D is perhaps TRBD1 (6 bases). CDR1 is MNHEY, CDR2 SVGAGI, per germline. CDR3 length: 16 amino acids. Between the trimmed V and J ends, which lost 1 base and 2 bases, there was a span of 11 bases. This chain's CDR3 is CASSYLGAGNTGELFF. The CDR3 DNA is TGTGCCAGCAGTTACTTGGGGGCCGGTAACACCGGGGAGCTGTTTTTT.

CDR3 loop: CASSLRGVPKQGNTEAFF. In DNA form, the CDR3 reads TGTGCCAGCAGCTTAAGGGGAGTCCCTAAACAGGGGAACACTGAAGCTTTCTTT. This chain connects TRBV7-9 to TRBJ1-1, with D perhaps matching TRBD1 (6 bases). V was shortened by 2 bases and J by 1 base, with 20 bases between the two germline ends. The CDR3 is made up of 18 amino acids. Germline V CDR1 and CDR2: SEHNR, FQNEAQ (reference sequence).

About this clone: The same CDR3 also results from other DNA sequences found in this sample. V is TRBV7-2 and J is TRBJ2-5, with 7 bases that match TRBD1. The CDR3 totals 14 residues. CDR1 SGHTA and CDR2 FQGNSA come from the germline V gene. J lost 5 bases, V lost 0 bases, and 3 bases had no gene match. Here the CDR3 reads CASSLARGSETQYF. Written as DNA, the CDR3 is TGTGCCAGCAGCTTAGCCAGGGGGTCTGAGACCCAGTACTTC.

The rearrangement joins TRBV27 to TRBJ2-7; TRBD1 agrees at 7 bases. The V and J ends lost 2 bases and 6 bases, in that order; junction bases with no gene match: 7. CDR3 length: 14 amino acids. Germline values: CDR1 MNHEY, CDR2 SMNVEV (reference sequence). CDR3 DNA: TGTGCCAGCAGTTTACTTAGGGGGCAGGGCGAGCAGTACTTC. It yields the protein CASSLLRGQGEQYF.

V gene TRBV7-3 combines with J gene TRBJ1-1; possible D gene TRBD1, 6 bases. The V and J ends lost 10 bases and 2 bases respectively, with 14 bases between them. The length of the CDR3 is 13 residues. Germline loops: CDR1 SGHTA, CDR2 FQGTGA. The CDR3 spells CATSTGPNTEAFF. In nucleotides, the CDR3 is TGTGCCACTTCGACAGGACCAAACACTGAAGCTTTCTTT.

In this sample, this clone turned up once. This chain links TRBV7-2 with TRBJ2-4, with D hard to call. The CDR3 extends over 17 amino acids. Germline V CDR1 and CDR2: SGHTA, FQGNSA. The V end was cut by 0 bases, the J end by 1 base, with 13 bases between. In nucleotides, the CDR3 is TGTGCCAGCAGCTTAGCCGTGGGGTCCCAGGCCAAAAACATTCAGTACTTC. Translating gives CASSLAVGSQAKNIQYF.